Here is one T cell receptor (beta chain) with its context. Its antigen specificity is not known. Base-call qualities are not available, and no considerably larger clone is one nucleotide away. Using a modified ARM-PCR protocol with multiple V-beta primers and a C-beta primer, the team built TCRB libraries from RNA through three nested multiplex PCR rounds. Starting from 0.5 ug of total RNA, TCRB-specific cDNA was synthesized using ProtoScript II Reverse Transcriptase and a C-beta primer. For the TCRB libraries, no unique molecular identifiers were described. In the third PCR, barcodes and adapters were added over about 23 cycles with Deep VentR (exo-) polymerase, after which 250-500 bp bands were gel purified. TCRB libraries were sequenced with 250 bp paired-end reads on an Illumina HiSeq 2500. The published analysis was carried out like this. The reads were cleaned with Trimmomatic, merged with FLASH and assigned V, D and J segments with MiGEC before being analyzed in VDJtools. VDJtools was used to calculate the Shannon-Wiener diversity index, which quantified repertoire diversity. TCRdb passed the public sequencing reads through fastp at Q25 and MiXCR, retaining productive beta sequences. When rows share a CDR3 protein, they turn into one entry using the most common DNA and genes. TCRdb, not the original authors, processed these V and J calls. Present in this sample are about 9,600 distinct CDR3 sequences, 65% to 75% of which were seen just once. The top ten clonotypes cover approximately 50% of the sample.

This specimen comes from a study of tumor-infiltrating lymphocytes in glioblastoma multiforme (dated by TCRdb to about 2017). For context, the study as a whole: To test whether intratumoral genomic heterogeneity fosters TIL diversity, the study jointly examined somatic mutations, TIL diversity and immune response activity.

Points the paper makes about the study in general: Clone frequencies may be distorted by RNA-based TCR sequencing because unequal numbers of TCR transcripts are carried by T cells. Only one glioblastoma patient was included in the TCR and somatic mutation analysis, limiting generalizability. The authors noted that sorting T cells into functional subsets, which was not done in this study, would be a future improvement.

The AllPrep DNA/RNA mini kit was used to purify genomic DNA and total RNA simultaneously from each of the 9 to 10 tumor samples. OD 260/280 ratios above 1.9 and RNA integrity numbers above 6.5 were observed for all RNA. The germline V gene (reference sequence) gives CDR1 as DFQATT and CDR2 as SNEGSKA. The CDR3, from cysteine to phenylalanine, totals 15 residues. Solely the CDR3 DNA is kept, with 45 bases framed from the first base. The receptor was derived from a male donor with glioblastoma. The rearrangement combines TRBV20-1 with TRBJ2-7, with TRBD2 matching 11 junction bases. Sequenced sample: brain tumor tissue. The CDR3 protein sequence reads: CSVNLRTSGLPGQYF. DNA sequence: TGCAGCGTCAACCTTCGGACTAGCGGGCTCCCGGGGCAGTACTTC.